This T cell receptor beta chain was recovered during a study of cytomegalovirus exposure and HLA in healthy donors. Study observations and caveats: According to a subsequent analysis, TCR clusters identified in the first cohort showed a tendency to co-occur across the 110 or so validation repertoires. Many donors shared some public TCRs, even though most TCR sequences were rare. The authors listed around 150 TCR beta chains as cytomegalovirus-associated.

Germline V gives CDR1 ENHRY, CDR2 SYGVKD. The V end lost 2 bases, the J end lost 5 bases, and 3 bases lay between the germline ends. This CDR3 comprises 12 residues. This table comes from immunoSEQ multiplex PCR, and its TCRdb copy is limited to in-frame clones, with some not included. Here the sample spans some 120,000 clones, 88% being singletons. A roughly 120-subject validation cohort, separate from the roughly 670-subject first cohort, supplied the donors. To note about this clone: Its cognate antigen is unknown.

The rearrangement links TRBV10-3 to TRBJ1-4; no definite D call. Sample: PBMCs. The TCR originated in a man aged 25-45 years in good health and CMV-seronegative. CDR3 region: CAISELNEKLFF. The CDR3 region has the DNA TGTGCCATCAGTGAGCTGAATGAAAAACTGTTTTTT.